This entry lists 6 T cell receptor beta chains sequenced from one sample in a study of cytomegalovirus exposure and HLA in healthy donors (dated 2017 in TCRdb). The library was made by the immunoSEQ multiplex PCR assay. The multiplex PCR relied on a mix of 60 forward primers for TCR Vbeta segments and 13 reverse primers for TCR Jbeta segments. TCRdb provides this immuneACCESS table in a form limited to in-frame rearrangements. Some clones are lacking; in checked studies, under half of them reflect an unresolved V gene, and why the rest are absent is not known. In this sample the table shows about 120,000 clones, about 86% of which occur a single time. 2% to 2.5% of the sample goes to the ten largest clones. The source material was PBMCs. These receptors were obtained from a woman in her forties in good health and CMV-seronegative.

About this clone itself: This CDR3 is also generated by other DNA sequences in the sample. This CDR3 reads CSVQAQAAGELFF. CDR3 coding DNA: TGCAGCGTCCAGGCCCAGGCCGCCGGGGAGCTGTTTTTT. The chain recombines TRBV29-1 with TRBJ2-2, with D hard to call. V was clipped by 6 bases and J by 6 bases, with 14 bases between them. The CDR3 totals 13 residues. Germline V lookup: CDR1 SQVTM, CDR2 ANQGSEA.

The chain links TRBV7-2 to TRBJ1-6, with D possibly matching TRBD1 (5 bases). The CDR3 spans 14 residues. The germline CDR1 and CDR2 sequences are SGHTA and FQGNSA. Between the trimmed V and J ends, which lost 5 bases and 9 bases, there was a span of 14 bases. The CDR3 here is CASSPVRGGSPLHF. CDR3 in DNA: TGTGCCAGCAGCCCCGTTAGGGGTGGTTCACCCCTCCACTTT.

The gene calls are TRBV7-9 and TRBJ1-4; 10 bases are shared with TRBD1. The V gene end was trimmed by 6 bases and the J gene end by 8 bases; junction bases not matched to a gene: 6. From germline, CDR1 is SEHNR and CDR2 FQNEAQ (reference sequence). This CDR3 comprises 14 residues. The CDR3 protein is CASSDRGQREKLFF. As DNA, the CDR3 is TGTGCCAGCAGTGACAGGGGGCAACGGGAAAAACTGTTTTTT.

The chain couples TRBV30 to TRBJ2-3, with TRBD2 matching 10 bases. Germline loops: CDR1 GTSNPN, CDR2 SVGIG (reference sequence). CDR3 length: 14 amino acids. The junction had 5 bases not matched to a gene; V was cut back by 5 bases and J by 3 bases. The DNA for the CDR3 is TGTGCCTGGCGCACTAGCGGGGCTACAGATACGCAGTATTTT. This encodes CAWRTSGATDTQYF.

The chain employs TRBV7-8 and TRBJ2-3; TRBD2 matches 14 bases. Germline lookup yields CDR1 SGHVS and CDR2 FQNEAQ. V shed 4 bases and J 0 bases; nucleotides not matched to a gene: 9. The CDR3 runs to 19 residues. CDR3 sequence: CASSSGGLAGGPSTDTQYF. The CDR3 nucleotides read TGTGCCAGCAGCTCAGGCGGACTAGCGGGAGGCCCTAGCACAGATACGCAGTATTTT.

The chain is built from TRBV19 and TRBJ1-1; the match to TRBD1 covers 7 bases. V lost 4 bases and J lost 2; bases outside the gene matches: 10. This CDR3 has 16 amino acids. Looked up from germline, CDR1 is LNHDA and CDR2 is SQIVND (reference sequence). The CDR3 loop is CASSTGTATPNTEAFF. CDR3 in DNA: TGTGCCAGTAGTACCGGGACAGCCACACCAAACACTGAAGCTTTCTTT.